The next 20 T cell receptor beta chains were all read from a single sample in a study of T-cell memory formation after mild COVID-19. TCRdb re-called the 5' RACE reads with MiXCR, one entry per CDR3 protein. This table has about 400,000 distinct CDR3 sequences, roughly an eighth appearing once. The sample comprised PBMCs or a T cell subset sorted from them (not recorded which). Every receptor here comes from a man in his late teens or twenties who had mild COVID-19 (a few samples of this study predate the infection). Cell type and time point are not known.

Note on this clonotype: One junction end does not reproduce the germline sequence, and a read error may be involved. The V call is TRBV7-2, the J call TRBJ2-5, with 13 positions matching TRBD2. This CDR3 spans 16 amino acids. The germline V gene has CDR1 SGHTA and CDR2 FQGNSA. CDR3: CASSLPGTSGEETQYF. The CDR3 bases are TGTGCAAGCAGCCTTCCCGGGACTAGCGGGGAGGAGACCCAGTACTTC. Variable domain in full (rest from reference TRBV7-2 and TRBJ2-5): GAGVSQSPSNKVTEKGKDVELRCDPISGHTALYWYRQSLGQGLEFLIYFQGNSAPDKSGLPSDRFSAERTGGSVSTLTIQRTQQEDSAVYLCASSLPGTSGEETQYFGPGTRLLVL.

The chain's CDR3 is CASSSLPGQGSRGTEAFF. DNA of the CDR3: TGTGCCAGCAGTTCGCTTCCGGGACAGGGATCCAGGGGCACTGAAGCTTTCTTT. The V call is TRBV6-6, the J call TRBJ1-1, with 9 bases aligning to TRBD1. CDR1 and CDR2 from the germline V gene are MNHNY and SVGAGI (reference sequence). The CDR3 sequence is 18 residues long. V was clipped by 4 bases and J by 4 bases; unmatched bases: 16.

This clonotype was detected many times. The chain joins TRBV20-1 to TRBJ1-3, with D possibly matching TRBD1 (6 bases). The CDR3 contains 14 residues. V was pared by 6 bases and J by 2 bases, with 14 bases between. Germline assignment: CDR1 DFQATT and CDR2 SNEGSKA (reference sequence). The CDR3 protein is CSAPWGGAGNTIYF. In DNA form, the CDR3 reads TGCAGTGCCCCATGGGGGGGCGCTGGAAACACCATATATTTT.

The J gene is TRBJ2-7, the V gene TRBV28; D may match TRBD1 or TRBD2 (5 bases each). Germline V lookup: CDR1 MDHEN, CDR2 SYDVKM. The CDR3 consists of 16 residues. Trimming left V 5 bases short and J 9 bases short, with 26 bases between. The CDR3 DNA reads TGTGCCAGCAGTCCCCTCAGGGACCGGGGATTGACGGGGCAGTACGTC. Protein product: CASSPLRDRGLTGQYV.

The J gene is TRBJ1-2, the V gene TRBV4-1; D is undetermined. CDR3 length: 17 amino acids. V was cut by 1 base and J by 0 bases, with 15 bases left in between. CDR1 and CDR2 from the germline V gene are MGHRA and YSYEKL. CDR3 residues: CASSQVFRGNSNYGYTF. The CDR3 nucleotides read TGCGCCAGCAGCCAAGTATTTCGTGGAAATTCTAACTATGGCTACACCTTC.

The chain's CDR3 is CASSPPGTSQGEQFF. In DNA form, the CDR3 reads TGTGCCAGCTCACCACCGGGTACCTCCCAGGGTGAGCAGTTCTTC. The V call is TRBV18, the J call TRBJ2-1, with a tentative D call TRBD1 (5 bases). Per germline, CDR1 KGHSH and CDR2 LQKENI. This CDR3 comprises 15 residues. V was pared by 0 bases and J by 9 bases, with 15 bases between.

This clonotype was observed many times. V is TRBV3-1 and J is TRBJ2-1; D perhaps matches TRBD1 (6 bases). Between the trimmed V and J ends, which lost 3 bases and 4 bases, there was a span of 13 bases. The germline CDR1 and CDR2 sequences are LGHDT and YNNKEL (reference sequence). The CDR3 is 15 residues long. The CDR3 spells CASSHTGQIYNEQFF. The CDR3 nucleotides read TGTGCCAGCAGCCACACCGGACAGATATACAATGAGCAGTTCTTC.

The sample holds many counts of this clonotype. The chain is built from TRBV5-4 and TRBJ2-1, with 11 bases identical to TRBD2. Germline CDR1 reads SGHNT; CDR2 reads YYREEE (reference sequence). This CDR3 comprises 16 residues. V gave up 4 bases and J gave up 5 bases; unmatched junction bases: 8. The CDR3 DNA sequence: TGTGCCAGCAGCACCCCGACTAGCGGGGAAGACAATGAGCAGTTCTTC. It yields the protein CASSTPTSGEDNEQFF.

This clonotype was detected only a few times. This chain links TRBV6-6 with TRBJ1-5; D is uncertain. The ends were cut back, 5 bases at V and 9 bases at J, with 8 bases in the middle. The length of the CDR3 is 11 residues. Germline lookup yields CDR1 MNHNY and CDR2 SVGAGI (reference sequence). CDR3 protein: CASSRVGPQHF. The DNA for the CDR3 is TGTGCCAGCAGTCGGGTGGGGCCCCAGCATTTT.

The rearrangement joins TRBV20-1 to TRBJ2-7; 11 bases match TRBD1. V gave up 0 bases and J gave up 5 bases; unmatched junction bases: 6. The germline V gene encodes CDR1 DFQATT and CDR2 SNEGSKA (reference sequence). The CDR3 is 15 residues long. CDR3 bases: TGCAGTGCTAGAGATCTCCGGGACAGGGGGGACGAGCAGTACTTC. Its protein is CSARDLRDRGDEQYF.

V usage is TRBV5-4 and J usage is TRBJ2-1, with D tentatively TRBD1 (7 bases). Between the trimmed V and J ends, which lost 2 bases and 7 bases, there was a span of 16 bases. Looked up from germline, CDR1 is SGHNT and CDR2 is YYREEE (reference sequence). CDR3 length equals 15 residues. The CDR3 DNA sequence: TGTGCCAGCAGCTTAGGTGGCAGGGGGAGGAATGAGCAGTTCTTC. Translation: CASSLGGRGRNEQFF.

J is TRBJ2-3 and V is TRBV7-2, with 7 bases matching TRBD2. The V segment lost 4 bases and the J segment 4 bases; nucleotides outside the gene matches: 14. The germline CDR1 and CDR2 sequences are SGHTA and FQGNSA. CDR3 length: 17 residues. The CDR3 DNA follows: TGTGCCAGCAGCTGGGGGACGAGCGGGGTGCTCGCAGATACGCAGTATTTT. It specifies CASSWGTSGVLADTQYF.

The J gene is TRBJ2-1, the V gene TRBV5-1; 8 bases line up with TRBD2. This CDR3 spans 15 amino acids. The V gene's germline CDR1 is SGHRS and CDR2 YFSETQ. J was trimmed by 5 bases and V by 0 bases; bases with no gene match: 4. The CDR3 nucleotides are TGCGCCAGCAGCTTGGCGGGGGGGTCGGACAATGAGCAGTTCTTC. This codes for CASSLAGGSDNEQFF.

The chain couples TRBV7-9 to TRBJ2-1; maybe TRBD2 (6 bases). Germline loops: CDR1 SEHNR, CDR2 FQNEAQ (reference sequence). The CDR3 loop spans 14 amino acids. V was trimmed by 1 base and J by 7 bases, leaving 11 bases between them. CDR3 loop: CASSLVGGWNEQFF. The CDR3 nucleotides read TGTGCCAGCAGCTTAGTTGGAGGGTGGAATGAGCAGTTCTTC.

This clonotype was counted only a few times. CDR3 sequence reads: CASSWTGGSGANVLTF. The CDR3 DNA reads TGTGCCAGCAGTTGGACAGGGGGCTCTGGGGCCAACGTCCTGACTTTC. The J gene is TRBJ2-6, the V gene TRBV6-2 or TRBV6-3, with 10 positions matching TRBD1. V lost 4 bases and J lost 0; bases outside the gene matches: 0. Germline V gene lookup returns CDR1 MNHEY and CDR2 SVGEGT. This CDR3 has 16 amino acids.

CDR3 region: CASSFGAGGLYNEQFF. The CDR3 DNA reads TGTGCCAGCAGCTTCGGAGCGGGGGGACTCTACAATGAGCAGTTCTTC. The chain couples TRBV7-9 to TRBJ2-1; 9 bases fit TRBD2. V lost 3 bases, J lost 3 bases, and 6 bases stayed unmatched. The CDR3 length is 16 residues. CDR1 SEHNR and CDR2 FQNEAQ come from the germline V gene (reference sequence).

This chain links TRBV7-9 with TRBJ2-7; D is ambiguous. The length of the CDR3 is 16 residues. V gave up 3 bases and J gave up 0 bases, with 15 bases separating them. Germline V gene data show CDR1 as SEHNR and CDR2 as FQNEAQ (reference sequence). CDR3 sequence: CASSFSPLRSSYEQYF. The DNA of the CDR3 is TGTGCCAGCAGCTTTTCCCCCCTGCGAAGCTCCTACGAGCAGTACTTC.

This clonotype has at least ten counts. One end of the junction is discordant with germline, which a read error may explain. V usage is TRBV4-1 and J usage is TRBJ2-1; 10 nucleotides agree with TRBD2. CDR1 and CDR2 (germline): MGHRA, YSYEKL. The CDR3 is made up of 14 amino acids. The CDR3 region has the DNA TGCGCCAGCAGCCAAACGTCTAGCGGGGGCCTACTGGCCTTC. Amino acids: CASSQTSSGGLLAF.

V usage is TRBV12-3 or TRBV12-4 and J usage is TRBJ1-1, with D possibly TRBD1 on 6 matching bases. The CDR3 runs to 14 residues. Trimming removed 2 bases from V and 1 base from J, with 8 bases in between. As DNA, the CDR3 is TGTGCCAGCAGTTTATCGGACAGGAACACTGAAGCTTTCTTT. Amino acid sequence: CASSLSDRNTEAFF.

This clonotype was seen a few times. The chain carries TRBV6-5 and TRBJ1-6; 10 nucleotides agree with TRBD1. This CDR3 is built from 16 residues. Germline V CDR1 and CDR2: MNHEY, SVGAGI. Losses at the gene ends were 2 bases for V and 7 bases for J; bases not matched to a gene: 5. The CDR3, as DNA: TGTGCCAGCAGTTACACCGGGACAGGGGAAAATTCACCCCTCCACTTT. It translates to CASSYTGTGENSPLHF.